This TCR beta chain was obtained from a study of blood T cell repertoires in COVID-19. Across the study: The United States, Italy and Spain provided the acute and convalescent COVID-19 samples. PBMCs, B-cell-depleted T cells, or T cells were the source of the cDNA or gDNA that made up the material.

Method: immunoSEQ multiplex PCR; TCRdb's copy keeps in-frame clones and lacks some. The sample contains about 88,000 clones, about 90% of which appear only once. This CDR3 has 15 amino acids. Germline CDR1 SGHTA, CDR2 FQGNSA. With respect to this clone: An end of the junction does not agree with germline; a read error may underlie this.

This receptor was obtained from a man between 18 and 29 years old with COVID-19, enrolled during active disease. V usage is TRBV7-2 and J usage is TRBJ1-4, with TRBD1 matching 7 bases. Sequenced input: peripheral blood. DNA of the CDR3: TGTGCCAGCAGCCTGCGAGGTACAGGGGATGAAAAACTGCTTTTT. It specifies CASSLRGTGDEKLLF.